Following are 2 T cell receptor beta chains from one sample sequenced in a study of T cells in Graves' hyperthyroidism and ophthalmopathy. Amplification of TCR beta CDR3 regions used RNA as the template. An initial round of RT-PCR targeting the TCR CDR3 relied on the HTBI primer set. One entry per CDR3 protein results from TCRdb running MiXCR on the multiplex PCR reads. The sample yields roughly 700,000 distinct CDR3 sequences, about a third seen once. Sequencing used blood. The source is a woman between 40 and 50 years old with Graves' hyperthyroidism.

The CDR3 nucleotides are TGTGCCAGCAGTTCAGGAGGCAGGGCAGATGGCTACACCTTC. Amino acids: CASSSGGRADGYTF. The chain has TRBV12-3 or TRBV12-4 and TRBJ1-2, with D possibly TRBD1 on 5 matching bases. The CDR3 has 14 residues. V lost 4 bases to trimming and J lost 6 bases, with 15 bases between them.

The chain uses TRBV28 and TRBJ1-6; D ambiguous. From germline, CDR1 is MDHEN and CDR2 SYDVKM. CDR3 length: 16 residues. V was clipped by 7 bases and J by 8 bases, with 21 bases between them. For the CDR3, the DNA is TGTGCCAGCATTGGGCTTGGAGTGAAGAATGATTCACCCCTCCACTTT. Its protein is CASIGLGVKNDSPLHF.